Listed below are T cell receptor beta chains from one sample, sequenced in a study of cytomegalovirus exposure and HLA in healthy donors. The table came from immunoSEQ multiplex PCR; TCRdb's copy has only in-frame clones and leaves some out. The sample gives some 95,000 clones, around 80% of which show up once; 7.3% is in the top ten. The specimen sequenced was PBMCs. The receptors were sampled from a man aged 25-45 years in good health and CMV-seronegative. Both conserved end residues are part of each CDR3. A D gene is named only where the DNA matches it firmly. A row's size may be missing; if present it is once, few, many or a size class.

J | size | V | D | DNA | CDR3
TRBJ1-2 | NA | TRBV6-5 | NA | TGTGCCAGCAGCCTTGGAGGTATCCGTGGCTACACCTTC | CASSLGGIRGYTF
TRBJ2-7 | NA | TRBV7-9 | TRBD1 | TGTGCCAGCAGCCCTACGGGACAGGGGTCCCACGAGCAGTACTTC | CASSPTGQGSHEQYF
TRBJ2-1 | NA | TRBV10-3 | TRBD1 | TGTGCCATCAGTCTCGGACAGGGGGACTACAATGAGCAGTTCTTC | CAISLGQGDYNEQFF
TRBJ2-5 | NA | TRBV18 | NA | TGTGCCAGCTCACCCGGGGGGCTACCTCTCGAGACCCAGTACTTC | CASSPGGLPLETQYF
TRBJ1-1 | NA | TRBV5-1 | TRBD1 | TGCGCCAGCAGCTCGACAGGGGACACTGAAGCTTTCTTT | CASSSTGDTEAFF
TRBJ1-1 | NA | TRBV18 | TRBD1 | TGTGCCAGCTCATCCCCGACAGGGGCAAGAAACACTGAAGCTTTCTTT | CASSSPTGARNTEAFF
TRBJ1-4 | few | TRBV6-5 | NA | TGTGCCAGCAGTTACTCGATTGGAACAGGGAATGAAAAACTGTTTTTT | CASSYSIGTGNEKLFF
TRBJ2-1 | NA | TRBV9 | NA | TGTGCCAGCACCCCGGAGGGGGGCGGGAGTAGGGTGCAGTTCTTC | CASTPEGGGSRVQFF
TRBJ2-2 | few | TRBV5-1 | TRBD2 | TGCGCCAGCAGCCCTAATAGCGGGGGGGCCTCTGGGGAGCTGTTTTTT | CASSPNSGGASGELFF
TRBJ1-2 | NA | TRBV21-1 | NA | TGTGCCAGCAGCCTTCGGACAGCTTCCTATGGCTACACCTTC | CASSLRTASYGYTF
TRBJ2-3 | once | TRBV27 | NA | TGTGCCAGCAGTTTATTATCGGGATGGGTCACAGATACGCAGTATTTT | CASSLLSGWVTDTQYF